The 22 T cell receptor beta chains in this list originate from one sample, sequenced in a study of Ad26.COV2.S vaccination and SARS-CoV-2 variants. Clones were sequenced by immunoSEQ multiplex PCR, and TCRdb holds only the in-frame ones, with some missing. The data hold 300,000 to 400,000 clones, with over 75% observed a single time. Treatment reported: some 20 received Ad26.COV2.S at low or high dose, single or two shots; five or six received placebo; per-sample allocation not given. Day 63 after the first injection of vaccine or placebo was the sampling time. The sequenced sample was peripheral blood, obtained in a trial of Ad26.COV2.S vaccine versus placebo. These receptor sequences come from a person between 18 and 65 years old who received the Ad26.COV2.S COVID-19 vaccine or a placebo.

V and J are TRBV29-1 and TRBJ1-2; maybe TRBD1 (6 bases). V dropped 0 bases and J dropped 4 bases, with 12 bases sitting between them. Germline CDR1 reads SQVTM; CDR2 reads ANQGSEA. CDR3 length equals 14 residues. The CDR3 reads CSVEDRTGSYGYTF. The CDR3 bases are TGCAGCGTTGAAGATCGTACAGGGAGCTATGGCTACACCTTC. Together with reference TRBV29-1 and TRBJ1-2, the CDR3 gives the full variable domain: SAVISQKPSRDICQRGTSLTIQCQVDSQVTMMFWYRQQPGQSLTLIATANQGSEATYESGFVIDKFPISRPNLTFSTLTVSNMSPEDSSIYLCSVEDRTGSYGYTFGSGTRLTVV.

This chain uses TRBV10-3 with TRBJ2-5; 9 positions agree with TRBD2. The CDR3 is 15 residues long. J lost 4 bases, V lost 0 bases, and 3 bases had no gene match. Germline lookup yields CDR1 ENHRY and CDR2 SYGVKD. CDR3 sequence (DNA): TGTGCCATCAGTGAGTCGGTAGCGGGGGCAGAGACCCAGTACTTC. Its translation: CAISESVAGAETQYF.

Comments on this clone: Other DNA sequences in the same sample also yield this CDR3. The V gene is TRBV7-3, the J gene TRBJ2-6; no firm D call. The CDR3 covers 15 residues. Trimming took 5 bases from V and 0 from J, leaving 8 bases between them. CDR1 and CDR2 from the germline V gene are SGHTA and FQGTGA. The CDR3 sequence: CASSLGLSGANVLTF. CDR3 nucleotide sequence: TGTGCCAGCAGCCTCGGCCTCTCTGGGGCCAACGTCCTGACTTTC.

The V call is TRBV29-1, the J call TRBJ1-2, with D possibly TRBD1 on 5 matching bases. Trimming took off 2 bases at V and 5 bases at J, with 15 bases between the two ends. The germline V gene encodes CDR1 SQVTM and CDR2 ANQGSEA. This CDR3 region has 14 residues. For the CDR3, the DNA is TGCAGCGTTGAAAGTACGGGGGTTGGGTATGGCTACACCTTC. The encoded protein is CSVESTGVGYGYTF.

The CDR3 here is CASSLDGRPYQETQYF. CDR3 nucleotide sequence: TGTGCCAGCAGCTTGGATGGGCGGCCGTACCAAGAGACCCAGTACTTC. The chain recombines TRBV5-4 with TRBJ2-5; D is uncertain. The CDR3 totals 16 residues. Germline V gene lookup returns CDR1 SGHNT and CDR2 YYREEE (reference sequence). V shed 0 bases and J shed 0 bases, with 12 bases lying between them.

The chain recombines TRBV3-1 (or the pseudogene TRBV3-2) with TRBJ2-2; possibly TRBD1 for D (5 bases). The CDR3 consists of 15 residues. Trimming shortened V by 4 bases and J by 6 bases, and 15 bases separated the two germline ends. CDR1 and CDR2 from the germline V gene are LGHDT and YNNKEL (reference sequence). The CDR3 loop is CASSLLRERPGELFF. In nucleotides, the CDR3 is TGTGCCAGCAGCCTCCTCAGGGAACGGCCCGGGGAGCTGTTTTTT.

This chain connects TRBV3-1 (or the pseudogene TRBV3-2) to TRBJ1-4, with D perhaps TRBD1 (6 bases). This CDR3 is 14 amino acids long. The germline V gene has CDR1 LGHDT and CDR2 YNNKEL (reference sequence). V lost 5 bases and J lost 0, with 7 bases in between. CDR3 DNA sequence: TGTGCCAGCAGCAGACAGGCAACTAATGAAAAACTGTTTTTT. Encoded protein: CASSRQATNEKLFF.

The chain carries TRBV7-2 and TRBJ2-3; D is ambiguous. This CDR3 region has 14 residues. V lost 5 bases and J 4 bases, leaving 13 bases between the germline ends. Per the germline V gene, CDR1 is SGHTA and CDR2 is FQGNSA. Written as DNA, the CDR3 is TGTGCCAGCAGCCCTACGGCCACACCAGATACGCAGTATTTT. Its translation is CASSPTATPDTQYF.

This clone was detected once. The V gene is TRBV6-5, the J gene TRBJ2-1; D perhaps matches TRBD1 (6 bases). Per the germline V gene, CDR1 is MNHEY and CDR2 is SVGAGI. V was trimmed by 4 bases and J by 4 bases, leaving 8 bases between them. The CDR3 length is 13 residues. Here the CDR3 DNA reads TGTGCCAGCAGTTGGACAGTTTACAATGAGCAGTTCTTC. This gives the protein CASSWTVYNEQFF.

The chain recombines TRBV5-8 with TRBJ2-7, with D possibly TRBD1 on 5 matching bases. Trimming cost V 4 bases and J 7 bases, with 21 bases left between them. The CDR3 spans 15 residues. Germline V gene data show CDR1 as SGHTS and CDR2 as YDEGEE. DNA for the CDR3: TGTGCCAGCAGCAGGTCCTCAGGGCCCTCCGGGGAGCAGTACTTC. It yields the protein CASSRSSGPSGEQYF. The whole variable domain, filled in from reference TRBV5-8 and TRBJ2-7, reads EAGVTQSPTHLIKTRGQQATLRCSPISGHTSVYWYQQALGLGLQFLLWYDEGEERNRGNFPPRFSGRQFPNYSSELNVNALELEDSALYLCASSRSSGPSGEQYFGPGTRLTVT.

The chain links TRBV18 to TRBJ1-1, with 7 bases identical to TRBD1. Germline V lookup: CDR1 KGHSH, CDR2 LQKENI. V was clipped by 5 bases and J by 8 bases; unmatched bases: 8. This CDR3 has 13 amino acids. The CDR3 sequence: CASSSGQAPEAFF. The CDR3 region has the DNA TGTGCCAGCTCATCTGGACAGGCTCCCGAAGCTTTCTTT.

The rearrangement links TRBV3-1 (or the pseudogene TRBV3-2) to TRBJ1-2; D gene uncertain. V lost 8 bases, J lost 4 bases, and 14 bases lay in between. The CDR3 consists of 13 residues. CDR1 and CDR2 (germline): LGHDT, YNNKEL (reference sequence). CDR3 coding DNA: TGTGCCAGCTCCCCCTGGGAGGGCTATGGCTACACCTTC. This codes for CASSPWEGYGYTF.

The CDR3 DNA is TGCGCCAGCAGCCCGATAGGTCCAGCATTAAACTATGGCTACACCTTC. Amino acids: CASSPIGPALNYGYTF. V usage is TRBV4-1 and J usage is TRBJ1-2; D call uncertain. There are 16 residues in the CDR3. Deletions cut 4 bases from V and 2 bases from J, with 17 bases between. Germline-derived CDR1 and CDR2 are MGHRA and YSYEKL.

This rearrangement joins TRBV9 to TRBJ1-2, with 11 nucleotides matching TRBD1. Losses at the gene ends were 3 bases for V and 4 bases for J; bases not matched to a gene: 2. The CDR3 extends over 14 amino acids. Per germline, CDR1 SGDLS and CDR2 YYNGEE. The CDR3 coding sequence is TGTGCCAGCAGCGGGACAGGGGGCTTCTATGGCTACACCTTC. It specifies CASSGTGGFYGYTF.

The V gene is TRBV29-1, the J gene TRBJ2-2; 7 bases are shared with TRBD2. From germline, CDR1 is SQVTM and CDR2 ANQGSEA. V dropped 4 bases and J dropped 9; count of bases not matched to a gene: 11. This CDR3 region has 14 residues. CDR3 amino acids: CSVVLAEFRRELFF. CDR3 nucleotide sequence: TGCAGCGTTGTGCTAGCGGAATTTCGCCGGGAGCTGTTTTTT.

The chain uses TRBV29-1 and TRBJ1-1; D perhaps matches TRBD1 (5 bases). Germline V CDR1 and CDR2: SQVTM, ANQGSEA. The V end lost 6 bases, the J end lost 4 bases, and 18 bases lay between the germline ends. This CDR3 contains 14 residues. CDR3 amino acids: CSVASQGPGTEAFF. DNA for the CDR3: TGCAGCGTCGCCAGTCAGGGTCCTGGCACTGAAGCTTTCTTT.

This clone came up a few times. The chain is built from TRBV6-5 and TRBJ1-4, with 9 bases aligning to TRBD1. This CDR3 is 15 amino acids long. Germline V gene lookup returns CDR1 MNHEY and CDR2 SVGAGI. The ends lost 7 bases at V and 7 bases at J; junction bases unmatched: 10. The CDR3 loop reads CASISGTGTAEKLFF. The CDR3 DNA is TGTGCCAGCATTTCGGGGACAGGGACGGCTGAAAAACTGTTTTTT.

This chain connects TRBV24-1 to TRBJ1-2; maybe TRBD1 (6 bases). The V gene's germline CDR1 is KGHDR and CDR2 SFDVKD. Trimming cost V 5 bases and J 2 bases, with 23 bases left between them. The CDR3 runs to 18 residues. CDR3 DNA sequence: TGTGCCACCAGTGTCCCAAGAGGCAGGGGTCCCCCCAACTATGGCTACACCTTC. This sequence encodes CATSVPRGRGPPNYGYTF.

The rearrangement links TRBV25-1 to TRBJ2-5; 7 bases match TRBD1. The V segment lost 1 base and the J segment 2 bases; nucleotides outside the gene matches: 7. This CDR3 is 16 amino acids long. CDR1 is MGHDK and CDR2 is SYGVNS in the germline V gene. This CDR3 reads CASSEWAGRGQETQYF. The DNA for the CDR3 is TGTGCCAGCAGTGAATGGGCGGGCAGGGGGCAAGAGACCCAGTACTTC. Complete variable domain (other parts from reference TRBV25-1 and TRBJ2-5): EADIYQTPRYLVIGTGKKITLECSQTMGHDKMYWYQQDPGMELHLIHYSYGVNSTEKGDLSSESTVSRIRTEHFPLTLESARPSHTSQYLCASSEWAGRGQETQYFGPGTRLLVL.

This chain links TRBV11-2 with TRBJ2-4; 9 bases fit TRBD1. CDR1 SGHAT and CDR2 FQNNGV come from the germline V gene. This CDR3 contains 14 residues. V dropped 0 bases and J dropped 9; count of bases not matched to a gene: 3. The CDR3 is CASSLEGQGGIQYF. For the CDR3, the DNA is TGTGCCAGCAGCTTAGAGGGACAGGGAGGCATTCAGTACTTC.

The V and J genes are TRBV28 and TRBJ1-2; TRBD1 might be the D (6 bases). V lost 3 bases and J lost 8, with 22 bases in between. In germline, CDR1 is MDHEN, CDR2 SYDVKM. The CDR3 extends over 16 amino acids. The CDR3 DNA is TGTGCCAGCAGTTTGCCCTTAGGGGGGAAGGATAGGGGCTACACCTTC. Its protein is CASSLPLGGKDRGYTF.

This clone was detected only a few times. For the CDR3, the DNA is TGCGCCAGCAGCTCCCGGACTAGCCTTTACAATGAGCAGTTCTTC. Its protein is CASSSRTSLYNEQFF. The chain carries TRBV4-1 and TRBJ2-1, with 8 bases identical to TRBD2. J lost 4 bases, V lost 5 bases, and 7 bases had no gene match. The CDR3 contains 15 residues. CDR1 MGHRA and CDR2 YSYEKL come from the germline V gene.